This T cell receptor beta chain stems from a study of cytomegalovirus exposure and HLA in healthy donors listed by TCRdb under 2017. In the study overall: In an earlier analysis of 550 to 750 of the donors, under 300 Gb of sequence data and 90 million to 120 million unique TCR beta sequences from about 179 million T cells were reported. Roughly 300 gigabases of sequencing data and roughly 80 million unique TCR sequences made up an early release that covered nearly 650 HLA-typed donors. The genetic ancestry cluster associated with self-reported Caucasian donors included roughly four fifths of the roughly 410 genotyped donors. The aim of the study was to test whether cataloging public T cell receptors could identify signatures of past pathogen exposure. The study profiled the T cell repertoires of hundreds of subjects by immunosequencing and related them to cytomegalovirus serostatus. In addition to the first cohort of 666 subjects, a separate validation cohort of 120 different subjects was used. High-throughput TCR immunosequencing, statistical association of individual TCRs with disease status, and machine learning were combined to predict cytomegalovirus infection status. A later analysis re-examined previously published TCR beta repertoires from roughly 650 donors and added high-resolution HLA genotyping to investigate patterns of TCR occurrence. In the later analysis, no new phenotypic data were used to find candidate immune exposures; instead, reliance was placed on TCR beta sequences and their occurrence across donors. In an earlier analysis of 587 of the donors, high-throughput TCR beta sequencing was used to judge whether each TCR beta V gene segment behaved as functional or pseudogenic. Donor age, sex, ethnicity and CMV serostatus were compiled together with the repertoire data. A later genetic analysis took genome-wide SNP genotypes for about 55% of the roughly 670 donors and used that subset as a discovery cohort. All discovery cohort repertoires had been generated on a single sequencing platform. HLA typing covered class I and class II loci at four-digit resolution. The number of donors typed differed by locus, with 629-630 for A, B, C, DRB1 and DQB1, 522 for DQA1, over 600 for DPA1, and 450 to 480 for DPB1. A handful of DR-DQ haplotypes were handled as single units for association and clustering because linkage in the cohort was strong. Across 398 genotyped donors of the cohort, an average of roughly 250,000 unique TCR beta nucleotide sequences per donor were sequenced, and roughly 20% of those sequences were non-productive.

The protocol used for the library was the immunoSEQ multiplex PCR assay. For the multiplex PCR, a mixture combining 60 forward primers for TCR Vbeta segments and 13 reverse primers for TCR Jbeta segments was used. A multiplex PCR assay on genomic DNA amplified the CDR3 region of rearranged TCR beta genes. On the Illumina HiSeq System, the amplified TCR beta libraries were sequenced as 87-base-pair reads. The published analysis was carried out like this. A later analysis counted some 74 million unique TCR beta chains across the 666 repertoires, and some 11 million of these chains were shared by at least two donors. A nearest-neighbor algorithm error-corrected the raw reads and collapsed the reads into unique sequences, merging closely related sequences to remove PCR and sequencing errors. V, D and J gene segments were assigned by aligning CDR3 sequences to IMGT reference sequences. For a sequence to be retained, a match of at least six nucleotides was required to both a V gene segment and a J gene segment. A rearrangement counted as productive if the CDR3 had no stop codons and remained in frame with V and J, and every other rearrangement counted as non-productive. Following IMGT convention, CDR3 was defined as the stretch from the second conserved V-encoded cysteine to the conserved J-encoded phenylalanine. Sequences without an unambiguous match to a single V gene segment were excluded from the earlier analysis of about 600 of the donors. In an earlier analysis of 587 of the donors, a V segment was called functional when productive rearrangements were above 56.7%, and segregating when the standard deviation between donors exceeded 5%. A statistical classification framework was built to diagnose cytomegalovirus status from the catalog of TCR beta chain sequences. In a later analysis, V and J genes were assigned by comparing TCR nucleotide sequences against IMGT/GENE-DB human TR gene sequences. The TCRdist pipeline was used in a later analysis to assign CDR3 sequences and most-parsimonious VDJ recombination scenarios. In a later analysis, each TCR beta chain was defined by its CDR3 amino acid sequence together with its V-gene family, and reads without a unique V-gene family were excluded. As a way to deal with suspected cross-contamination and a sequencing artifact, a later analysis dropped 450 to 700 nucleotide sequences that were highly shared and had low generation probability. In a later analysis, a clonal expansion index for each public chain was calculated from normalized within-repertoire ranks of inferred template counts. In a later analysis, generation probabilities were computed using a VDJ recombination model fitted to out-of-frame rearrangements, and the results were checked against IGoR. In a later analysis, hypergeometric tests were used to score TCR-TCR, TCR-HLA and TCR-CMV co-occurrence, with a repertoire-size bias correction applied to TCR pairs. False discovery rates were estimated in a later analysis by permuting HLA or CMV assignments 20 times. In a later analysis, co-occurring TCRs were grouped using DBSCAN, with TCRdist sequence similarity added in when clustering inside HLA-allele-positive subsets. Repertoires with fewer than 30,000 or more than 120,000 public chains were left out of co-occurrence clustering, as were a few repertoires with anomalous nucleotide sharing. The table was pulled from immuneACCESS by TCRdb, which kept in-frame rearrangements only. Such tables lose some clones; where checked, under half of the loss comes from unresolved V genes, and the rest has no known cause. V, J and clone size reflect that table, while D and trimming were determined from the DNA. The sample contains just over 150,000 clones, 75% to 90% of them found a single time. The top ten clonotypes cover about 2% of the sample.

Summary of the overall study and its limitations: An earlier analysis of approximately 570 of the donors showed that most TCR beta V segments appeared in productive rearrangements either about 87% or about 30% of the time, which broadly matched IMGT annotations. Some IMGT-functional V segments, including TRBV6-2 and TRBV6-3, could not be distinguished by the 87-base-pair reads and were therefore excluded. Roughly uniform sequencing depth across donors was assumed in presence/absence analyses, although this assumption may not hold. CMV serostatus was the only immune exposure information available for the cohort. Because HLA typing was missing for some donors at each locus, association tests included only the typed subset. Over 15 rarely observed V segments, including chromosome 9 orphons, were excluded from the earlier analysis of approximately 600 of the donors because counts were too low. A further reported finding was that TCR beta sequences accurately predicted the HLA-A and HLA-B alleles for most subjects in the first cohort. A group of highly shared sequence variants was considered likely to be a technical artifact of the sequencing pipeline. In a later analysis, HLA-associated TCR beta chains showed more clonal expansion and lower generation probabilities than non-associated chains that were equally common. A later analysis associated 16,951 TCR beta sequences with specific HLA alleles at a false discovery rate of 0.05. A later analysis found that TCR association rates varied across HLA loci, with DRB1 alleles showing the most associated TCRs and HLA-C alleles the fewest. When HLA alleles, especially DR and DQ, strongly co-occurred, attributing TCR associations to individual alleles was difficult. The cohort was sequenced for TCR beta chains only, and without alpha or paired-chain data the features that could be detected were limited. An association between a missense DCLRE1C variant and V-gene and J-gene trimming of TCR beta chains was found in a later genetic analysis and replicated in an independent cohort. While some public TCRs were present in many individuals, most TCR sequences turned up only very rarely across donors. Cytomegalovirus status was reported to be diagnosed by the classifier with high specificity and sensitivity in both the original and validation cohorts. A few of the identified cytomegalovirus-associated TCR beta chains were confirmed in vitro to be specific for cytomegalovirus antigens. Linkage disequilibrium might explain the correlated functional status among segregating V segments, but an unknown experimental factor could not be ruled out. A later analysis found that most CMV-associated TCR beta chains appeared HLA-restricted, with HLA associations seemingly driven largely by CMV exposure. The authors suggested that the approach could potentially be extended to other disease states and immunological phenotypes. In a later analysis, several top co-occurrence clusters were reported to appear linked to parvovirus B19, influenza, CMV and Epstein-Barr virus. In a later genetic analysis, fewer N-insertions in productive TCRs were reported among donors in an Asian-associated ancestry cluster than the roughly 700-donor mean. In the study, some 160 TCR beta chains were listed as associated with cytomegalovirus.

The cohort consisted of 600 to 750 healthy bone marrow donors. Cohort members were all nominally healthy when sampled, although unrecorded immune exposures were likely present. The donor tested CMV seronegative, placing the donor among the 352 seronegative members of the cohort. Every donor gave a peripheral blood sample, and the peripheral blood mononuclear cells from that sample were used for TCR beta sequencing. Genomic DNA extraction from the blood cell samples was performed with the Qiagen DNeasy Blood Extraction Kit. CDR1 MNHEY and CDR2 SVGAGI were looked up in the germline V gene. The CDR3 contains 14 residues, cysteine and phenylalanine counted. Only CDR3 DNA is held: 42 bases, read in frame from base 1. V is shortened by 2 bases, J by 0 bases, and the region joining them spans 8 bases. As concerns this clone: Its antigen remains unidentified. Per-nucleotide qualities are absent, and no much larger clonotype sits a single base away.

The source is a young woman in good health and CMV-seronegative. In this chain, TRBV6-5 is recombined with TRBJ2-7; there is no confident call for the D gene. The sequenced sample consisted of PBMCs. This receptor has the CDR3 CASSYMAASYEQYF. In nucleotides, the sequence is TGTGCCAGCAGTTACATGGCGGCCTCCTACGAGCAGTACTTC.